The clone carrying this TCR beta chain was seen once. In germline, CDR1 is LNHNV, CDR2 YYDKDF (reference sequence). The CDR3 sequence is 15 residues long. V was clipped by 0 bases and J by 4 bases; unmatched bases: 4. The source of the sample is a study of blood T cell repertoires in COVID-19. Study context: Researchers got acute and convalescent COVID-19 samples from the United States, Italy and Spain. T cells, B-cell-depleted T cells, or PBMCs provided the cDNA or gDNA that served as material.

Authors' data handling: The authors estimated nucleated cell counts from reference gene primer amplification. Clones were read by immunoSEQ multiplex PCR, and TCRdb kept only the in-frame ones, dropping some. That table furnishes V, J and clone size, whereas the DNA furnished D and trimming. The data show 80,000 to 95,000 clones, approximately 83% seen once. The TCR comes from a woman aged 80 or over with active or convalescent COVID-19. The sample consisted of peripheral blood. V usage is TRBV15 and J usage is TRBJ2-3, with 7 bases lining up with TRBD2. The CDR3 sequence is CATSREGGIADTQYF. The DNA for the CDR3 is TGTGCCACCAGCAGAGAGGGAGGGATCGCAGATACGCAGTATTTT.